Following are 7 T cell receptor beta chains from one sample sequenced in a study of blood T cell repertoires in COVID-19. The repertoire was sequenced with immunoSEQ multiplex PCR; TCRdb's copy has only in-frame clones and lacks some. The sample has tens of thousands of clones, about 91% seen once. Sequences were obtained from peripheral blood. These receptors all stem from an older woman with COVID-19, enrolled during active disease.

The chain links TRBV27 to TRBJ2-7; 7 bases agree with TRBD2. CDR1 and CDR2 from the germline V gene are MNHEY and SMNVEV (reference sequence). The CDR3 is made up of 13 amino acids. After removal of 4 bases from V and 6 bases from J, the junction contained 6 bases not matched to a gene. The CDR3 spells CASSWGGIGEQYF. In DNA form, the CDR3 reads TGTGCCAGCAGTTGGGGGGGAATTGGCGAGCAGTACTTC.

CDR3 sequence reads: CASNSIGDFLADTQYF. As DNA, the CDR3 is TGTGCCAGCAACTCCATCGGGGATTTCCTCGCAGATACGCAGTATTTT. The V and J genes are TRBV28 and TRBJ2-3, with D possibly matching TRBD2 (5 bases). Germline loops: CDR1 MDHEN, CDR2 SYDVKM. Deletions cut 7 bases from V and 4 bases from J, with 21 bases between. The CDR3 consists of 16 residues. The whole variable domain, filled in from reference TRBV28 and TRBJ2-3, reads DVKVTQSSRYLVKRTGEKVFLECVQDMDHENMFWYRQDPGLGLRLIYFSYDVKMKEKGDIPEGYSVSREKKERFSLILESASTNQTSMYLCASNSIGDFLADTQYFGPGTRLTVL.

In this sample, this clone turned up once. This sequence joins TRBV7-9 and TRBJ1-6; the D is unclear. V was cut by 7 bases and J by 14 bases, with 21 bases left in between. CDR1 is SEHNR and CDR2 is FQNEAQ in the germline V gene (reference sequence). The CDR3 contains 14 residues. This CDR3 reads CASTSWRSAEALHF. The CDR3, as DNA: TGTGCCAGCACTAGTTGGCGTTCGGCGGAGGCCCTCCACTTT.

This clone was seen once. This chain uses TRBV7-2 with TRBJ2-5; weak D call: TRBD2 (6 bases). This CDR3 is 15 amino acids long. Per the germline V gene, CDR1 is SGHTA and CDR2 is FQGNSA. Trimming took 5 bases from V and 7 from J, leaving 20 bases between them. CDR3 nucleotides: TGTGCCAGCAGCCTCATTGGGGAGGAGTTGGGGACCCAGTACTTC. It yields the protein CASSLIGEELGTQYF.

This chain links TRBV5-1 with TRBJ2-3; 8 bases line up with TRBD1. This CDR3 has 15 residues. Germline loops: CDR1 SGHRS, CDR2 YFSETQ. The trim removed 0 bases at V and 0 bases at J, leaving 0 bases unmatched. CDR3: CASSLGDRSTDTQYF. The CDR3 DNA reads TGCGCCAGCAGCTTGGGGGACAGGAGCACAGATACGCAGTATTTT.

The chain employs TRBV5-6 and TRBJ1-6; 12 bases line up with TRBD1. The CDR3 covers 16 residues. Losses at the gene ends were 2 bases for V and 10 bases for J; bases not matched to a gene: 7. Germline V gene data show CDR1 as SGHDT and CDR2 as YYEEEE. The chain's CDR3 is CASSLWKGQGASPLHF. The DNA of the CDR3 is TGTGCCAGCAGCTTATGGAAGGGACAGGGGGCCTCACCCCTCCACTTT.

This chain uses TRBV7-2 with TRBJ2-7; TRBD2 agrees at 12 bases. V was pared by 0 bases and J by 4 bases, with 22 bases of the junction left unmatched. This CDR3 has 22 amino acids. CDR1 SGHTA and CDR2 FQGNSA come from the germline V gene. The CDR3 is CASSLAEASGRAYGSHRYEQYF. The CDR3 DNA reads as TGTGCCAGCAGCTTAGCGGAAGCTAGCGGGAGGGCCTATGGGAGCCACCGATACGAGCAGTACTTC.